This T cell receptor beta chain was captured in a study of blood T cell repertoires in COVID-19. The V end lost 5 bases, the J end lost 5 bases, and 15 bases lay between the germline ends. This CDR3 is 14 amino acids long. CDR1 and CDR2 from the germline V gene are SEHNR and FQNEAQ (reference sequence). Data came from immunoSEQ multiplex PCR; TCRdb stores just in-frame clones and leaves some out. The sample has some 250,000 clones; about 88% are singletons. This sequence originates from a woman aged 40 to 50 who had recovered from COVID-19. The V gene is TRBV7-9, the J gene TRBJ1-2; possible D gene TRBD1, 6 bases. Sequenced material: peripheral blood. The CDR3 sequence is CASSPQGSAYGYTF. CDR3 in DNA: TGTGCCAGCAGCCCACAGGGTTCTGCTTATGGCTACACCTTC.